This note documents a single TCR beta chain sequence. Its target is not known. Data came from immunoSEQ multiplex PCR; TCRdb stores just in-frame clones and leaves some out. The sample lists about 400,000 clones; roughly 90% were seen once. Treatment given: about 20 received Ad26.COV2.S at low or high dose, single or two shots; several received placebo; per-sample allocation not given. At day 63 after the first vaccine or placebo injection, samples were drawn. The sample is drawn from a study of Ad26.COV2.S vaccination and SARS-CoV-2 variants. Overall study: Ad26.COV2.S arm of COV1001 included the donor. Doses of Ad26.COV2.S were injected into muscle once or twice, 56 days apart. Whole-study findings and limits: The authors reported substantial breadth in spike-specific CD8+ and CD4+ T cell responses after vaccination. An underestimation of total T cell responses may have resulted from the TCR breadth and depth analyses.

Germline CDR1 is SGDLS and CDR2 is YYNGEE. The CDR3 is made up of 14 amino acids. Trimming stripped 4 bases from V and 0 bases from J, with 11 bases between. The chain couples TRBV9 to TRBJ2-7; D could derive from TRBD1 or TRBD2 (5 bases each). This sample comprised peripheral blood, obtained in a trial of Ad26.COV2.S vaccine versus placebo. This sequence was found in a person between 18 and 59 years old who received the Ad26.COV2.S COVID-19 vaccine or a placebo. For the CDR3, the DNA is TGTGCCAGCAGCCCCGGGACGAACTCCTACGAGCAGTACTTC. The encoded protein is CASSPGTNSYEQYF.